What follows is one T cell receptor (beta chain) and its context. This clonotype was seen many times. No antigen is known for it. Base qualities are not recorded, but no much larger clone differs from it by a single base. Systemically healthy Caucasian individuals from Russia, 39 in total and aged roughly 6 to 100 years, were included as donors. Around 10 milliliters of peripheral blood were collected from each donor into EDTA-treated Vacutainer tubes. Ficoll-Paque density-gradient centrifugation was used to isolate PBMCs, with at least 6.5 million obtained per sample. Total RNA, at least 5 micrograms per sample, was extracted from PBMCs with Trizol reagent. Naive CD45RAhigh/CD27high T cell percentages were measured by flow cytometry on a PBMC aliquot from every donor. V is pruned by 8 bases and J by 6 bases, leaving 10 bases of the junction without a gene match. Including the terminal cysteine and phenylalanine, the CDR3 comprises 15 residues. CDR3 DNA is the only sequence kept; it has 45 bases, read in frame from the first base. The germline V gene supplies CDR1 MGHDK and CDR2 SYGVNS.

The library was prepared using 5' RACE. Sequencing took place on an Illumina HiSeq 2500. A second PCR of 7 to 11 cycles was performed with a sample-barcoded 5' primer and a J-beta primer mix. A unique molecular identifier was introduced onto each TCR beta cDNA molecule by a template-switch 5' adaptor carrying 12 random nucleotides. Each sample yielded at least 3 million CDR3-containing paired-end reads. All of the RNA was converted into first-strand cDNA using the Mint cDNA synthesis kit, with a TRBC-specific oligonucleotide serving as the primer. After uracil-DNA glycosylase treatment, a first 18-cycle PCR used universal primers M1SS and BC2_uni_R on all cDNA. On the study's bioinformatics: For normalization, 1 million high-quality reads, each with a distinct molecular identifier, were randomly selected from each sample. Reads with shared molecular identifiers were discarded instead of being binned into consensus sequences. MiTCR, set to a Q25 quality threshold and the strictest error-elimination algorithm, was used for CDR3 identification, clonotype clustering and error correction. A nonparametric unseen species model with Euler transformation was used to estimate lower-bound total TCR beta diversity. TCRdb applied fastp at Q25 and MiXCR to the public reads, then kept only in-frame beta chains. Rows are combined by CDR3 protein, so each entry shows the most common genes and DNA. TCRdb's processing, not the study's, gives the V and J calls here. The sample table contains about a million distinct CDR3 sequences; only one count was recorded for around two fifths of them. The ten largest make up 13% of the sample.

This sample is part of a study of blood T cells in healthy people across ages (dated by TCRdb to about 2015). Context from the whole study: In model experiments, roughly one uniquely barcoded TCR beta cDNA molecule per two T cells was captured by template switching. To avoid experimental bias, donors of different ages were distributed randomly across sequencing lanes. The donors were divided into four age groups: young (average about 15 years), middle-aged (around 37), aged (under 70) and long-lived (82). For two donors (one aged 18 to 30 and one aged 80 or older), the study analyzed two additional independent replicas of 1 million unique cDNA reads from the same blood draw. To track age-related changes in TCR beta repertoire diversity, the study relied on deep sequencing normalized with unique cDNA molecular identifiers.

The paper as a whole reports these results and caveats: Since profiling was done on bulk unsorted PBMCs, naive and antigen-experienced compartments could not be conclusively compared. Estimates of total diversity from one million sequenced T cells were regarded as lower bounds and underestimates. The CMV infection status of donors was not known, potentially confounding age-related changes in expanded clonotypes. The percentage of naive T cells measured by flow cytometry correlated strongly with observed TCR beta diversity. Compared with the aged group, the long-lived group had more naive CD4+ T cells, fewer expanded clones and increased TCR diversity, suggesting age selection. Observed TCR beta diversity per million T cells fell roughly linearly with age, and a significant reduction was already apparent by age roughly 40.

The receptor chain draws on TRBV25-1 and TRBJ2-1; 10 nucleotides in the junction match TRBD2. This TCR was sampled from a young man in good health. Sequencing used blood. The CDR3 sequence is CASLLAGSPINEQFF. Here is the DNA: TGTGCCAGCTTACTAGCGGGGAGCCCCATCAATGAGCAGTTCTTC.